This T cell receptor (beta chain) was captured in a study of response to subunit inactivated influenza vaccine. Study observations and caveats: The authors suggested that few new T cells are recruited per seasonal influenza vaccination.

This clonotype was picked up a small number of times. Its antigen is still unknown. From the RT-PCR reads, TCRdb called clonotypes with MiXCR, one entry per CDR3 protein. The data show under 950,000 distinct CDR3 sequences, with 21% seen just once and roughly a tenth held by the top ten. The input for sequencing was PBMCs from blood, taken roughly 5 days after vaccination. The receptor was isolated from a man aged 50 or older who received an inactivated influenza vaccine.

CDR3 nucleotides: TGCGCCAGCAGACTAGCGGGAGTGGTCAATGAGCAGTTCTTC. Translated: CASRLAGVVNEQFF. The V and J genes are TRBV10-2 and TRBJ2-1; 11 nucleotides line up with TRBD2. There are 14 residues in the CDR3. V lost 6 bases and J lost 6; bases outside the gene matches: 4. CDR1 WSHSY and CDR2 SAAADI come from the germline V gene.